Presented here are 3 T cell receptor beta chains from one specimen sequenced in a study of T cells in Graves' hyperthyroidism and ophthalmopathy. What was amplified from RNA transcripts were TCR beta CDR3 regions. Using the HTBI primer set, a first-round RT-PCR was run on the TCR CDR3. In TCRdb, the multiplex PCR reads were re-called with MiXCR into one record per CDR3 protein. The sample includes about 410,000 distinct CDR3 sequences, 14% of them seen just once. The sequencing sample was made of blood. Source of these receptors: a woman aged 25 to 39 with Graves' ophthalmopathy.

This clonotype has ten or more counts. The genes are TRBV20-1 and TRBJ2-3; the D gene could be TRBD1 or TRBD2 (5 bases each). CDR3 length: 15 residues. Germline V gives CDR1 DFQATT, CDR2 SNEGSKA (reference sequence). The V end was cut by 6 bases, the J end by 3 bases, with 19 bases between. CDR3 coding DNA: TGCAGTGCCAGTACTTTGGGGGTCGGGACAGATACGCAGTATTTT. Translated: CSASTLGVGTDTQYF.

This clonotype came up many times. J is TRBJ1-1 and V is TRBV7-3, with 10 bases that match TRBD1. In germline, CDR1 is SGHTA, CDR2 FQGTGA. V lost 4 bases and J lost 3; bases outside the gene matches: 5. CDR3 length: 15 amino acids. As DNA, the CDR3 is TGTGCCAGCAGCTCTTTCGGACAGGGGGACACTGAAGCTTTCTTT. Residues: CASSSFGQGDTEAFF. Combining the CDR3 with reference TRBV7-3 and TRBJ1-1 gives the whole variable domain GAGVSQTPSNKVTEKGKYVELRCDPISGHTALYWYRQSLGQGPEFLIYFQGTGAADDSGLPNDRFFAVRPEGSVSTLKIQRTERGDSAVYLCASSSFGQGDTEAFFGQGTRLTVV.

This clonotype has a count of ten or more. The V and J genes are TRBV6-1 and TRBJ2-5; D possibly matches TRBD1 or TRBD2 (5 bases each). This CDR3 contains 15 residues. The V gene lost 10 bases and the J gene lost 5 bases, with 23 bases spanning the gap. Germline V gene lookup returns CDR1 MNHNS and CDR2 SASEGT. The CDR3, as DNA: TGTGCCAACTCCGCTTATGAGACAGAGGGGGAGACCCAGTACTTC. Its translation: CANSAYETEGETQYF.